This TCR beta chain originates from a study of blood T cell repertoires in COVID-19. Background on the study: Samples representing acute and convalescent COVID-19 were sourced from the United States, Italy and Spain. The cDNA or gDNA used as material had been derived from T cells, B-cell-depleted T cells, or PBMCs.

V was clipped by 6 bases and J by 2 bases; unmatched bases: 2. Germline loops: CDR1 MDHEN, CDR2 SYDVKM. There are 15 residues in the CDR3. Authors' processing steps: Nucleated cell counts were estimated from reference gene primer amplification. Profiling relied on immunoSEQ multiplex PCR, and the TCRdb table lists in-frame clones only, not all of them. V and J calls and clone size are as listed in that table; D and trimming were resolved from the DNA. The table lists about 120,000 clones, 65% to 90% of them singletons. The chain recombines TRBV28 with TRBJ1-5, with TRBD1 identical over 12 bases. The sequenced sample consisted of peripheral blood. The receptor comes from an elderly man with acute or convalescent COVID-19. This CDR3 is CASSGTGGGNQPQHF. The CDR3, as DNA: TGTGCCAGCAGCGGGACAGGGGGCGGCAATCAGCCCCAGCATTTT.